The T cell receptor (beta chain) described here comes from a study of post-analysis software for immune sequencing data. V was cut by 5 bases and J by 0 bases, with 5 bases left in between. CDR1 and CDR2 from the germline V gene are SGHAT and FQNNGV. The CDR3 has 14 residues. Study results and limitations: The F measure placed samples prepared in the same batch into strongly shared clusters. Patients used about 5 TRBV segments, including TRBV5-6, TRBV5-1 and TRBV20-1, more often than controls.

This clonotype has just a few counts. Antigen specificity is unknown. The TCR beta cDNA libraries carried unique molecular identifiers. Each CDR3 protein gets one entry after TCRdb re-called the PCR reads with MiXCR. The table shows roughly 800,000 distinct CDR3 sequences, with around 53% occurring only once. The V call is TRBV11-2, the J call TRBJ2-6; TRBD2 might be the D (5 bases). The sequenced sample was blood. The TCR originated in a girl aged 10 to 17 with multiple sclerosis. CDR3 coding DNA: TGTGCCAGCAGCCGGGACTCTGGGGCCAACGTCCTGACTTTC. Its protein is CASSRDSGANVLTF.